These 19 T cell receptor beta chains were sequenced from one sample in a study of shared clonotypes between healthy human individuals. Terminally differentiated effector memory CD45RA+ cells were left out of the naive CD8 fraction, which was CD45RO-negative and positively selected for CCR7. Profiling relied on immunoSEQ multiplex PCR, and the TCRdb table lists in-frame clones only, not all of them. The sample carries roughly 2,000,000 clones, 80% to 95% recorded once. The sequenced sample was naive CD8+ T cells from PBMCs. All receptors come from a man aged 18 to 29 in good health. Some clones in this sample may be carry-over from other donors' samples.

This rearrangement joins TRBV10-1 to TRBJ2-7; D is possibly TRBD2 (6 bases). Trimming removed 3 bases at V and 3 bases at J, with 15 bases between. In germline, CDR1 is WNHNN, CDR2 SYGVQD (reference sequence). The CDR3 totals 15 residues. Here the CDR3 reads CASSDSRGSLYEQYF. In DNA form, the CDR3 reads TGCGCCAGCAGTGATAGCCGGGGGAGCCTCTACGAGCAGTACTTC.

Worth noting for this clone: A read error is possible here, since a much larger clone lies one base away. The sample holds other DNA sequences that translate to the same CDR3. V gene TRBV5-6 combines with J gene TRBJ1-1, with a tentative D call TRBD1 (5 bases). V was clipped by 2 bases and J by 4 bases, with 6 bases between them. The CDR3 extends over 12 amino acids. Germline-derived CDR1 and CDR2 are SGHDT and YYEEEE. The CDR3 sequence: CASSFGGTEAFF. CDR3 DNA sequence: TGTGCCAGCAGCTTCGGGGGCACTGAAGCTTTCTTT.

The chain couples TRBV29-1 to TRBJ2-4, with a possible D match to TRBD2 (6 bases). From germline, CDR1 is SQVTM and CDR2 ANQGSEA. The CDR3 is 15 amino acids. V lost 6 bases, J lost 6 bases, and 21 bases lay in between. In nucleotides, the CDR3 is TGCAGCGTCACGGGGGTCTTAGGGCCTAGAAACATTCAGTACTTC. It yields the protein CSVTGVLGPRNIQYF.

The V call is TRBV9, the J call TRBJ2-3, with TRBD1 matching 11 bases. With 3 bases clipped from V and 5 bases from J, the junction kept 2 bases outside the gene matches. This CDR3 has 14 residues. Germline assignment: CDR1 SGDLS and CDR2 YYNGEE. The CDR3: CASSEGQGVDTQYF. DNA for the CDR3: TGTGCCAGCAGCGAGGGACAGGGGGTAGATACGCAGTATTTT.

The chain recombines TRBV15 with TRBJ2-7; possibly TRBD2 for D (5 bases). Trimming pared 5 bases from V and 1 base from J, leaving 15 bases between. The CDR3 is made up of 15 amino acids. Germline loops: CDR1 LNHNV, CDR2 YYDKDF (reference sequence). CDR3 sequence: CATSLGADVSYEQYF. In DNA, the CDR3 is TGTGCCACCAGCCTTGGAGCGGATGTTTCCTACGAGCAGTACTTC.

The V gene is TRBV4-1, the J gene TRBJ2-7; D unresolved. Trimming took off 0 bases at V and 1 base at J, with 10 bases between the two ends. The germline V gene encodes CDR1 MGHRA and CDR2 YSYEKL. The CDR3 consists of 15 residues. The CDR3 coding sequence is TGCGCCAGCAGCCAAGATTCGGCTAGATCCTACGAGCAGTACTTC. It specifies CASSQDSARSYEQYF.

The chain recombines TRBV27 with TRBJ2-5, with unresolved D. The J call may be in error: the DNA end matches TRBJ2-7 better. There are 13 residues in the CDR3. Germline CDR1 and CDR2: MNHEY and SMNVEV (reference sequence). The CDR3 loop is CASSLGATYEQYF. DNA of the CDR3: TGTGCCAGCAGTTTAGGAGCCACATACGAGCAGTACTTC.

The CDR3 DNA follows: TGTGCCAGTCGTCGCGGGGGCGTGATCAACAATGAGCAGTTCTTC. Protein product: CASRRGGVINNEQFF. This sequence joins TRBV27 and TRBJ2-1, with a tentative D call TRBD2 (7 bases). CDR3 length: 15 amino acids. Per germline, CDR1 MNHEY and CDR2 SMNVEV (reference sequence). V lost 9 bases and J lost 5, with 20 bases in between.

The chain employs TRBV29-1 and TRBJ1-2; 12 bases map to TRBD1. V shed 6 bases and J 8 bases; nucleotides not matched to a gene: 10. Germline V gene sequence: CDR1 SQVTM, CDR2 ANQGSEA. The CDR3 has 14 amino acids. CDR3 amino acids: CSVARDRGRDGYTF. Written as DNA, the CDR3 is TGCAGCGTGGCCCGGGACAGGGGGCGAGACGGCTACACCTTC. The whole variable domain, filled in from reference TRBV29-1 and TRBJ1-2, reads SAVISQKPSRDICQRGTSLTIQCQVDSQVTMMFWYRQQPGQSLTLIATANQGSEATYESGFVIDKFPISRPNLTFSTLTVSNMSPEDSSIYLCSVARDRGRDGYTFGSGTRLTVV.

The chain is built from TRBV7-6 and TRBJ2-1; a weak D match, TRBD2 (5 bases). V lost 4 bases to trimming and J lost 4 bases, with 8 bases between them. This CDR3 is built from 13 residues. Germline values: CDR1 SGHVS, CDR2 FNYEAQ. The CDR3 DNA reads as TGTGCCAGCAGCTATGGAGGATACAATGAGCAGTTCTTC. This encodes CASSYGGYNEQFF.

The chain recombines TRBV7-9 with TRBJ1-1; D uncertain. Deletions cut 2 bases from V and 1 base from J, with 17 bases between. This CDR3 spans 17 amino acids. CDR1 is SEHNR and CDR2 is FQNEAQ in the germline V gene (reference sequence). CDR3 nucleotides: TGTGCCAGCAGCTTATGGCCGGCCCAATCCTGGAACACTGAAGCTTTCTTT. Translating it yields CASSLWPAQSWNTEAFF.

In regard to this clone: The same CDR3 can be traced to other DNA sequences in this sample. V and J are TRBV29-1 and TRBJ2-7, with D perhaps given as TRBD1 or TRBD2 (5 bases each). The V end was cut by 2 bases, the J end by 3 bases, with 8 bases between. Germline values: CDR1 SQVTM, CDR2 ANQGSEA. The CDR3 sequence is 12 residues long. DNA for the CDR3: TGCAGCGTTGAAACAGGAGGCTACGAGCAGTACTTC. Translating it yields CSVETGGYEQYF.

The V gene is TRBV10-3, the J gene TRBJ2-1, with unresolved D. There are 15 residues in the CDR3. The germline V and J ends were trimmed by 3 bases and 1 base, with 10 bases remaining between them. Germline CDR1 and CDR2: ENHRY and SYGVKD. CDR3 sequence (DNA): TGTGCCATCAGTGAAGACTCCCTTTCCTACAATGAGCAGTTCTTC. Amino acid sequence: CAISEDSLSYNEQFF.

The chain recombines TRBV28 with TRBJ1-1; D possibly corresponds to TRBD1 (6 bases). The V end was cut by 9 bases, the J end by 0 bases, with 14 bases between. Germline loops: CDR1 MDHEN, CDR2 SYDVKM. The length of the CDR3 is 14 residues. In DNA form, the CDR3 reads TGTGCCAGTGGTACGGGACACATGAACACTGAAGCTTTCTTT. Residues: CASGTGHMNTEAFF.

Note on this clone: Other DNA sequences in this specimen translate into the identical CDR3. The chain has TRBV6-5 and TRBJ2-1, with no clear D. The CDR3 loop spans 15 amino acids. V was shortened by 2 bases and J by 0 bases, with 8 bases between the two germline ends. Germline CDR1 and CDR2: MNHEY and SVGAGI. This CDR3 reads CASSYGRSSYNEQFF. CDR3 nucleotides: TGTGCCAGCAGTTACGGGCGAAGCTCCTACAATGAGCAGTTCTTC.

This chain connects TRBV13 to TRBJ2-7; D ambiguous. The germline V and J ends were trimmed by 7 bases and 0 bases, with 13 bases remaining between them. CDR1 is PRHDT and CDR2 is FYEKMQ in the germline V gene (reference sequence). The CDR3 covers 14 residues. The CDR3 spells CASTPPLSSYEQYF. The CDR3 bases are TGTGCCAGCACCCCTCCCCTGAGCTCCTACGAGCAGTACTTC.

The gene calls are TRBV5-1 and TRBJ1-1, with 7 bases fitting TRBD1. Trimming took 4 bases from V and 3 from J; bases not matched to a gene: 6. From germline, CDR1 is SGHRS and CDR2 YFSETQ. The CDR3 is 14 amino acids. In DNA form, the CDR3 reads TGCGCCAGCAGCCCAGACAGGGCGCACACTGAAGCTTTCTTT. Translated: CASSPDRAHTEAFF.

A note on this clone: This sample includes further DNA sequences coding for the same CDR3. This chain uses TRBV5-6 with TRBJ2-1; D not resolved. Trimming pared 2 bases from V and 2 bases from J, leaving 11 bases between. This CDR3 spans 15 amino acids. The germline V gene encodes CDR1 SGHDT and CDR2 YYEEEE. CDR3 DNA: TGTGCCAGCAGCTTTAGTTCCGGTGCCTACAATGAGCAGTTCTTC. Translation gives CASSFSSGAYNEQFF.

As to this clone: Other nucleotide sequences in the sample specify the same CDR3. The chain uses TRBV5-1 and TRBJ2-7; tentatively, D is TRBD1 or TRBD2 (5 bases each). CDR1 SGHRS and CDR2 YFSETQ come from the germline V gene. CDR3 size: 14 residues. V lost 0 bases and J lost 2, with 9 bases in between. CDR3 sequence: CASSLGDGTYEQYF. The DNA of the CDR3 is TGCGCCAGCAGCTTGGGGGACGGAACCTACGAGCAGTACTTC. Full variable domain (rest looked up from reference TRBV5-1 and TRBJ2-7): KAGVTQTPRYLIKTRGQQVTLSCSPISGHRSVSWYQQTPGQGLQFLFEYFSETQRNKGNFPGRFSGRQFSNSRSEMNVSTLELGDSALYLCASSLGDGTYEQYFGPGTRLTVT.